The 21 T cell receptor beta chains below come from one sample, sequenced in a study of blood T cell repertoires in COVID-19. TCRdb's table, derived via immunoSEQ multiplex PCR, lists solely in-frame clones and lacks some. The sample has 150,000 to 200,000 clones, roughly nine tenths seen once. The specimen was peripheral blood. The receptors were sampled from a man in his 60s with acute or convalescent COVID-19.

This clone has a single count. The rearrangement uses TRBV7-2 and TRBJ2-4; D possibly corresponds to TRBD2 (5 bases). Trimming removed 4 bases at V and 7 bases at J, with 8 bases between. The germline CDR1 and CDR2 sequences are SGHTA and FQGNSA. The CDR3 runs to 12 residues. The DNA of the CDR3 is TGTGCCAGCAGCTCCCCGGGGAACATTCAGTACTTC. It codes for CASSSPGNIQYF. Drawing the rest from reference TRBV7-2 and TRBJ2-4, the complete variable domain is GAGVSQSPSNKVTEKGKDVELRCDPISGHTALYWYRQSLGQGLEFLIYFQGNSAPDKSGLPSDRFSAERTGGSVSTLTIQRTQQEDSAVYLCASSSPGNIQYFGAGTRLSVL.

The CDR3 region has the DNA TGTGCCAGCAGTGCTTCAACCCTCAGGGGAGGGGACACTGAAGCTTTCTTT. Translating gives CASSASTLRGGDTEAFF. The V and J genes are TRBV6-1 and TRBJ1-1; tentatively, D is TRBD1 (6 bases). This CDR3 is 17 amino acids long. Germline CDR1 and CDR2: MNHNS and SASEGT. The V end was cut by 4 bases, the J end by 3 bases, with 21 bases between.

This chain links TRBV24-1 with TRBJ2-1; 9 nucleotides match TRBD2. The V gene's germline CDR1 is KGHDR and CDR2 SFDVKD. The CDR3 loop spans 17 amino acids. The ends lost 2 bases at V and 5 bases at J; junction bases unmatched: 9. The CDR3 DNA reads as TGTGCCACCAGTGATTACGGGGGGCTAGCGGGAAACAATGAGCAGTTCTTC. It specifies CATSDYGGLAGNNEQFF.

This clone was observed at least ten times. V usage is TRBV10-3 and J usage is TRBJ1-1, with 12 bases aligning to TRBD1. The V segment lost 10 bases and the J segment 3 bases; nucleotides outside the gene matches: 9. The CDR3 is 15 amino acids. The germline V gene encodes CDR1 ENHRY and CDR2 SYGVKD. CDR3 protein: CATVPGTGGYTEAFF. DNA of the CDR3: TGTGCCACCGTCCCTGGGACAGGGGGCTACACTGAAGCTTTCTTT.

The J gene is TRBJ1-1, the V gene TRBV11-2; possibly TRBD1 for D (5 bases). V lost 1 base and J lost 11, with 14 bases in between. Germline CDR1 is SGHAT and CDR2 is FQNNGV. The CDR3 extends over 13 amino acids. CDR3 region: CASSLVAGAYAFF. The DNA of the CDR3 is TGTGCCAGCAGCTTAGTTGCTGGGGCGTATGCTTTCTTT.

The rearrangement joins TRBV5-1 to TRBJ2-7; D call uncertain. V lost 1 base, J lost 2 bases, and 10 bases lay in between. The CDR3 totals 14 residues. Germline V CDR1 and CDR2: SGHRS, YFSETQ. The CDR3 DNA reads as TGCGCCAGCAGCTTGCAGTCAGGTCCCTACGAGCAGTACTTC. Amino acid sequence: CASSLQSGPYEQYF.

The chain links TRBV9 to TRBJ1-1; D is perhaps TRBD1 (5 bases). The V end was cut by 0 bases, the J end by 3 bases, with 18 bases between. Germline loops: CDR1 SGDLS, CDR2 YYNGEE. CDR3 size: 17 residues. Written as DNA, the CDR3 is TGTGCCAGCAGCGTAGATGCTTGGGGCCCACGGGACACTGAAGCTTTCTTT. It encodes CASSVDAWGPRDTEAFF.

This clone is a singleton in its sample. The chain joins TRBV5-4 to TRBJ2-5; 7 bases are shared with TRBD1. V dropped 4 bases and J dropped 5; count of bases not matched to a gene: 11. The germline V gene encodes CDR1 SGHNT and CDR2 YYREEE (reference sequence). This CDR3 region has 15 residues. The CDR3 loop reads CASSPETGSVETQYF. CDR3 nucleotide sequence: TGTGCCAGCAGCCCTGAGACAGGGTCGGTGGAGACCCAGTACTTC.

This clone was seen a single time. The chain uses TRBV12-3 or TRBV12-4 and TRBJ2-5; D is possibly TRBD1 (6 bases). The V end was cut by 4 bases, the J end by 2 bases, with 8 bases between. The CDR3 runs 13 residues. DNA for the CDR3: TGTGCCAGCAGTTACAGGGTTCAAGAGACCCAGTACTTC. Protein: CASSYRVQETQYF.

CDR3 in amino acids: CASSLRDTTYEQYF. As DNA, the CDR3 is TGTGCCAGCAGTTTGAGGGACACCACCTACGAGCAGTACTTC. The chain combines TRBV27 with TRBJ2-7; a possible D gene is TRBD1 (6 bases). The CDR3 runs 14 residues. The V gene lost 3 bases and the J gene lost 2 bases, with 11 bases spanning the gap. The germline gives CDR1 MNHEY, CDR2 SMNVEV (reference sequence).

The V and J genes are TRBV5-6 and TRBJ2-3, with unresolved D. The V gene lost 2 bases and the J gene lost 5 bases, with 3 bases spanning the gap. Germline values: CDR1 SGHDT, CDR2 YYEEEE. There are 11 residues in the CDR3. The CDR3 sequence: CASSFRDTQYF. The CDR3 bases are TGTGCCAGCAGCTTTAGAGATACGCAGTATTTT.

The J gene is TRBJ2-2, the V gene TRBV7-8, with D hard to call. The CDR3 has 14 residues. Trimming took 5 bases from V and 3 from J, leaving 10 bases between them. Looked up from germline, CDR1 is SGHVS and CDR2 is FQNEAQ. The CDR3 DNA reads as TGTGCCAGCAGCCCGAGACGGGACACCGGGGAGCTGTTTTTT. This encodes CASSPRRDTGELFF.

The chain uses TRBV30 and TRBJ2-7; D is unclear. CDR3 length: 14 residues. Germline assignment: CDR1 GTSNPN and CDR2 SVGIG (reference sequence). V lost 0 bases to trimming and J lost 2 bases, with 11 bases between them. CDR3 DNA sequence: TGTGCCTGGAGTGTAATCCAGGTCCCCTACGAGCAGTACTTC. Translation gives CAWSVIQVPYEQYF.

The chain carries TRBV2 and TRBJ1-1; D may be TRBD1 (6 bases). Germline V gene sequence: CDR1 SNHLY, CDR2 FYNNEI. V was shortened by 3 bases and J by 4 bases, with 12 bases between the two germline ends. The CDR3 runs 14 residues. As DNA, the CDR3 is TGTGCCAGCAGTGAGTCCAGGGGCAGCACTGAAGCTTTCTTT. Translating it yields CASSESRGSTEAFF.

The chain is built from TRBV24-1 and TRBJ2-5; D ambiguous. Per germline, CDR1 KGHDR and CDR2 SFDVKD. Trimming stripped 9 bases from V and 5 bases from J, with 12 bases between. This CDR3 is 12 amino acids long. The CDR3 here is CATVTVWETQYF. CDR3 nucleotide sequence: TGTGCCACCGTCACAGTATGGGAGACCCAGTACTTC.

The V gene is TRBV18, the J gene TRBJ1-5, with 8 bases matching TRBD1. Germline V CDR1 and CDR2: KGHSH, LQKENI. The CDR3 sequence is 18 residues long. Trimming at V came to 2 bases and at J to 4 bases, leaving 13 bases not matched to a gene. The CDR3 DNA reads TGTGCCAGCTCACCATTTCGGACAGGGAGCAGTAGGAATCAGCCCCAGCATTTT. This translates into CASSPFRTGSSRNQPQHF.

This chain uses TRBV4-1 with TRBJ2-3, with 9 positions matching TRBD1. The CDR3 totals 15 residues. Per the germline V gene, CDR1 is MGHRA and CDR2 is YSYEKL. V gave up 4 bases and J gave up 3 bases; unmatched junction bases: 5. In nucleotides, the CDR3 is TGCGCCAGCAGCCTAGACAGGGGGGTAACAGATACGCAGTATTTT. This encodes CASSLDRGVTDTQYF.

The chain uses TRBV6-1 and TRBJ1-1; 8 bases are a match to TRBD1. Trimming removed 2 bases from V and 5 bases from J; junction bases left unmatched: 4. CDR1 MNHNS and CDR2 SASEGT come from the germline V gene. The CDR3 sequence is 14 residues long. CDR3 loop: CASSERRGPTEAFF. The CDR3 DNA reads TGTGCCAGCAGTGAACGCAGGGGGCCAACTGAAGCTTTCTTT.

The chain carries TRBV4-2 and TRBJ1-5; D is possibly TRBD1 (6 bases). Per the germline V gene, CDR1 is LGHNA and CDR2 is YNFKEQ. The CDR3 is made up of 17 amino acids. Trimming pared 0 bases from V and 0 bases from J, leaving 12 bases between. CDR3 DNA: TGTGCCAGCAGCCAAGAAAATTACAGGGTTAGCAATCAGCCCCAGCATTTT. Translation gives CASSQENYRVSNQPQHF.

The chain combines TRBV6-2 or TRBV6-3 with TRBJ2-7; 13 bases map to TRBD2. V lost 6 bases to trimming and J lost 4 bases; unmatched junction nucleotides: 6. The CDR3 is 15 residues long. Germline CDR1 is MNHEY and CDR2 is SVGEGT. The chain's CDR3 is CASSSPGLAGYEQYF. In DNA, the CDR3 is TGTGCCAGCAGCTCCCCGGGACTAGCGGGATACGAGCAGTACTTC.

This chain uses TRBV10-3 with TRBJ1-1; 10 positions agree with TRBD1. The CDR3 has 14 residues. CDR1 is ENHRY and CDR2 is SYGVKD in the germline V gene. V dropped 4 bases and J dropped 5; count of bases not matched to a gene: 4. CDR3 DNA: TGTGCCATCAGTGGGGGACAGGGGATGACTGAAGCTTTCTTT. Amino acid sequence: CAISGGQGMTEAFF.